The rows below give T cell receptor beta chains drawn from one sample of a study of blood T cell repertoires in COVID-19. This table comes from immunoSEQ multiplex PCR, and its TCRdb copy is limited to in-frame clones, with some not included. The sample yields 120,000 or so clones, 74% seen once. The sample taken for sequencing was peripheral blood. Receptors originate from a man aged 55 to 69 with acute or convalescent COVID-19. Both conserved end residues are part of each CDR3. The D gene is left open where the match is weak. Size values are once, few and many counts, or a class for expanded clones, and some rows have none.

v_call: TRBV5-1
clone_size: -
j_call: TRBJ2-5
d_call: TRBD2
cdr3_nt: TGCGCCAGCAGCTTGTATAGCGGGAGTGCGGAGACCCAGTACTTC
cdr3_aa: CASSLYSGSAETQYF

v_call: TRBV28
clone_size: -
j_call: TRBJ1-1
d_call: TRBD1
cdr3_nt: TGTGCCAGCAGTAAGACAGGGGTTTTGAACACTGAAGCTTTCTTT
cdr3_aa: CASSKTGVLNTEAFF

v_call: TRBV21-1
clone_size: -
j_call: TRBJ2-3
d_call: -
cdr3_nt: TGTGCCAGCAGCACTCCTAGCGGGGAAAGCACAGATACGCAGTATTTT
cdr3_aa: CASSTPSGESTDTQYF

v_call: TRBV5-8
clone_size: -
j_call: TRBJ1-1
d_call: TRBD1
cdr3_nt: TGTGCCAGCAGCTTGCGGACAGGGTTCGGGAACACTGAAGCTTTCTTT
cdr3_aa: CASSLRTGFGNTEAFF

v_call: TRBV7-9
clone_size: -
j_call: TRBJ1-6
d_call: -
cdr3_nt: TGTGCCAGCAGCTCGCGTGGTATCTCGGTTTCACCCCTCCACTTT
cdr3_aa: CASSSRGISVSPLHF

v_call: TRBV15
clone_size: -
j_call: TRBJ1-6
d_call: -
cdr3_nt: TGTGCCACCAGCAGGTACCGGGACACCCTTGGTTCACCCCTCCACTTT
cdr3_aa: CATSRYRDTLGSPLHF

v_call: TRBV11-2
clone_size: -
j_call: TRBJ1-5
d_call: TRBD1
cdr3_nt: TGTGCCAGCAGCCCTGGGACAGTCCAGCCCCAGCATTTT
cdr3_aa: CASSPGTVQPQHF

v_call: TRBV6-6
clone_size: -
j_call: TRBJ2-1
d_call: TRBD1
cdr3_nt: TGTGCCAGCAGGGATCGACAGGGTCCTACAAGTGAGCAGTTCTTC
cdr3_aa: CASRDRQGPTSEQFF

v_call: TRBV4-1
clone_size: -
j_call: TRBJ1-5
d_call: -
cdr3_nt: TGCGCCAGCAGCCAAAACCCGGCGGGTGGGCAGCCCCAGCATTTT
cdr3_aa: CASSQNPAGGQPQHF

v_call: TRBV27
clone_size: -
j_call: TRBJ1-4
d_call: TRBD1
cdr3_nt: TGTGCCAGCAGTTCGTGGACAGGGACTGAAAAACTGTTTTTT
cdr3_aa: CASSSWTGTEKLFF

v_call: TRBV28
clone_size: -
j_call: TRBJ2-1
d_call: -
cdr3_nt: TGTGCCAGCACTAACGTCAATGAGCAGTTCTTC
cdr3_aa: CASTNVNEQFF

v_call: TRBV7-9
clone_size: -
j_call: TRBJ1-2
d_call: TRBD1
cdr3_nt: TGTGCCAGCAGAAAATCACAGGGGGACTATGGCTACACCTTC
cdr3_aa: CASRKSQGDYGYTF

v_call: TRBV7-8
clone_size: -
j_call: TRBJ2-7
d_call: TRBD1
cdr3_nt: TGTGCCAGCATGGCACCGGGACAGCGACCCTACGAGCAGTACTTC
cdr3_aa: CASMAPGQRPYEQYF

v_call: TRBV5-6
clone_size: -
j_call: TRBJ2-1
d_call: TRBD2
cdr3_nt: TGTGCCAGCAGTTTGAAGACCGGGACTAGCTCATCTACAAGTGAGCAGTTCTTC
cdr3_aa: CASSLKTGTSSSTSEQFF

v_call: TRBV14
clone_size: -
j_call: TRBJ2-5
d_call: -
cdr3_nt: TGTGCCAGCAGCCGAATAGCAGCTCTGGTAATAGAGACCCAGTACTTC
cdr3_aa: CASSRIAALVIETQYF

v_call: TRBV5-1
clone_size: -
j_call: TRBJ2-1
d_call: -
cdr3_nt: TGCGCCAGCAGCTTTCGGGCCGGGGGGACATACAATGAGCAGTTCTTC
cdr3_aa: CASSFRAGGTYNEQFF

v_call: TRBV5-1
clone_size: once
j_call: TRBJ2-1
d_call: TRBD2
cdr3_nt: TGCGCCAGCAGCTTGATGTCTAGCGGGAGAAATGAGCAGTTCTTC
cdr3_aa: CASSLMSSGRNEQFF

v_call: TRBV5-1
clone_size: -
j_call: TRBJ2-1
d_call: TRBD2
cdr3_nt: TGCGCCAGCAGCCCCACTAGCGGGGATGGTAATGAGCAGTTCTTC
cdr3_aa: CASSPTSGDGNEQFF

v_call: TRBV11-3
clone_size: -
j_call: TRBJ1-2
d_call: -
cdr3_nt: TGTGCCAGCAGTCAACAGGGCCCTCTTGGCTACACCTTC
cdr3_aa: CASSQQGPLGYTF

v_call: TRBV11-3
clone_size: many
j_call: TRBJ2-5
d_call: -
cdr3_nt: TGTGCCAGCAGCCCAACTAGCAGGTCGGAGACCCAGTACTTC
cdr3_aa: CASSPTSRSETQYF

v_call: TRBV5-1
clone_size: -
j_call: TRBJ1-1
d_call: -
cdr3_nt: TGCGCCAGCAGCTTGGCTACAGGGTCGTGGACTGAAGCTTTCTTT
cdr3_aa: CASSLATGSWTEAFF

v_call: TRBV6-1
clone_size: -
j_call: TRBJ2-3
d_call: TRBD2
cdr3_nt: TGTGCCAGCAGTGACCCCGCCCTAGCGGGTCCAACAGATACGCAGTATTTT
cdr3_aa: CASSDPALAGPTDTQYF

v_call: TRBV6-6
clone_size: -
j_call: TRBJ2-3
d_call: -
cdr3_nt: TGTGCCAGCAGTTACTTCGGGGATACGCAGTATTTT
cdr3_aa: CASSYFGDTQYF

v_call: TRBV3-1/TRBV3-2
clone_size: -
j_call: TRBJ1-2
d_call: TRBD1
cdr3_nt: TGTGCCAGCAGCCCAGGGACAGGGGGTAGGGGCTACACCTTC
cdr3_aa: CASSPGTGGRGYTF

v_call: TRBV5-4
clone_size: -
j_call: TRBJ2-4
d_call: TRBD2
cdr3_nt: TGTGCCAGCAGCCGGTGGGGGGAGGGAGCCAAAAACATTCAGTACTTC
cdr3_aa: CASSRWGEGAKNIQYF

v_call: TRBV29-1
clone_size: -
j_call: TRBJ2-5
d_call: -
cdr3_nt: TGCAGCGTTGAACTAGGGGTAGCGGACTTGTACCAAGAGACCCAGTACTTC
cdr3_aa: CSVELGVADLYQETQYF

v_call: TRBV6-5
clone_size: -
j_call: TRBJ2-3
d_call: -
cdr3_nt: TGTGCCAGCAGACAGAGCACAGATACGCAGTATTTT
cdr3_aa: CASRQSTDTQYF

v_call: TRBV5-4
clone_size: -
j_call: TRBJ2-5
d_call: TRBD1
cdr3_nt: TGTGCCAGCTCCCACAGGGGGGAGGAGACCCAGTACTTC
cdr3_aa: CASSHRGEETQYF

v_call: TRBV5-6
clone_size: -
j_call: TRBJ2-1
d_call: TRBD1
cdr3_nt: TGTGCCAGCAGCTTGAACCAGGGGGCCTACAATGAGCAGTTCTTC
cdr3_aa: CASSLNQGAYNEQFF

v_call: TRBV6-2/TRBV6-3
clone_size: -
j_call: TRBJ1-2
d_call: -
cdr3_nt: TGTGCCAGCAGTTCATTTCAGGGTTATCCTAACTATGGCTACACCTTC
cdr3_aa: CASSSFQGYPNYGYTF

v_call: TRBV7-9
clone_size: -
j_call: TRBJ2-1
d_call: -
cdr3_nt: TGTGCCAGCAGCCCTACGGGGTTTGAGGGCTCGCAGTTCTTC
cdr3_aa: CASSPTGFEGSQFF

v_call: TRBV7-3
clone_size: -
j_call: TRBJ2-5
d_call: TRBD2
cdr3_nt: TGTGCCAGCAGCTTTCTCAGCGGGAACCAAGAGACCCAGTACTTC
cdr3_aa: CASSFLSGNQETQYF

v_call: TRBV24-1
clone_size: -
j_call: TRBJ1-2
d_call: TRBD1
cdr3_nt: TGTGCCACCAGCGACAGGGGCTATGGCTACACCTTC
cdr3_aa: CATSDRGYGYTF

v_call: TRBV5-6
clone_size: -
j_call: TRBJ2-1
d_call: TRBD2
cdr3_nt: TGTGCCAGCAGCCGATGGGGACTAGCGGGGAATGAGCAGTTCTTC
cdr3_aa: CASSRWGLAGNEQFF

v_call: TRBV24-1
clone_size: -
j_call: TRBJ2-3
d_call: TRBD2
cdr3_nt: TGTGCCACCAGAGGACTAGCGGGAGGGCCCGGATCAGATACGCAGTATTTT
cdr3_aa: CATRGLAGGPGSDTQYF

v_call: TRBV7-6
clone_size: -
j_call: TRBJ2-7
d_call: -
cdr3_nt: TGTGCCAGCAGCGACAGGGACTGGGACTCCTACGAGCAGTACTTC
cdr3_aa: CASSDRDWDSYEQYF

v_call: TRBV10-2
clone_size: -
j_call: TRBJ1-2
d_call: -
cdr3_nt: TGCGCCAGCAGTGAACAGTACTATGGCTACACCTTC
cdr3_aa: CASSEQYYGYTF

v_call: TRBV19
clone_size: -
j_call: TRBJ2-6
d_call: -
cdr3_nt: TGTGCCAGAACGGGTGTCTGGGCCAACGTCCTGACTTTC
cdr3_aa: CARTGVWANVLTF

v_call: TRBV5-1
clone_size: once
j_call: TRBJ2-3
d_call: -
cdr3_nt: TGCGCCAGCAGCTTGGTCTACCCTACGCAGTATTTT
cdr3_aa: CASSLVYPTQYF

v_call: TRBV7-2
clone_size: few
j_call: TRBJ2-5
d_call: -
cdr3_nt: TGTGCCAGCAGCTTAGCCCTCGGGGAGACCCAGTACTTC
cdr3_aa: CASSLALGETQYF

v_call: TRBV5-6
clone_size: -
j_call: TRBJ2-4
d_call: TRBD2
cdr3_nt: TGTGCCAGCAGCGGCGCCGCGGGAGTCAAAAACATTCAGTACTTC
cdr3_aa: CASSGAAGVKNIQYF

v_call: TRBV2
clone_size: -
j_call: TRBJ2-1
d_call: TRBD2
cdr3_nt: TGTGCCAGCAGTGATTCGCGGGGGAGTTACAATGAGCAGTTCTTC
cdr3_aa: CASSDSRGSYNEQFF

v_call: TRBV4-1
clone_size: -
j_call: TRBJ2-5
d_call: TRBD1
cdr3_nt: TGCGCCAGCAGCCACCTCGGGACAGGAGAATCCGAGACCCAGTACTTC
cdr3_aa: CASSHLGTGESETQYF

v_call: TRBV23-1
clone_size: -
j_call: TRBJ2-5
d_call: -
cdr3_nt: TGCGCCAGCAGTCAAAGGGTCCGGGGGAAGACTCAAGAGACCCAGTACTTC
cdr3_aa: CASSQRVRGKTQETQYF

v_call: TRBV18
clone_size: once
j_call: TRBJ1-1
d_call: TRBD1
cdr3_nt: TGTGCCAGCTCATCGGACAGGGTTGAAGCTTTCTTT
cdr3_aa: CASSSDRVEAFF

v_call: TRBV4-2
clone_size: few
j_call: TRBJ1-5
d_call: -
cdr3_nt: TGTGCCAGCAGCTCAGGGGTAATTAGCAATCAGCCCCAGCATTTT
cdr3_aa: CASSSGVISNQPQHF

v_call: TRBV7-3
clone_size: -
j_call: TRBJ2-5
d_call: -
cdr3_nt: TGTGCCAGCAGCCTAACCGGGGGTCAAGAGACCCAGTACTTC
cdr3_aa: CASSLTGGQETQYF

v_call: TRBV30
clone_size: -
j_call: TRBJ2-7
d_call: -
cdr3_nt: TGTGCCTACCACAAAAATACAGGGAATGAGCAGTACTTC
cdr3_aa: CAYHKNTGNEQYF

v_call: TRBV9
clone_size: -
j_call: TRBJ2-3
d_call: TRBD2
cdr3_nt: TGTGCCAGCAGCGACGGACTAGCGGACACAGATACGCAGTATTTT
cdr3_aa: CASSDGLADTDTQYF

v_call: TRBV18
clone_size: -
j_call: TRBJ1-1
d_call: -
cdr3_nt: TGTGCCAGCTATTCCATGAACACTGAAGCTTTCTTT
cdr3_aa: CASYSMNTEAFF

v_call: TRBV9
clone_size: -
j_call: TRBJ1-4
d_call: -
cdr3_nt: TGTGCCAGCAGCTCACAGGGAAATGAAAAACTGTTTTTT
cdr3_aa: CASSSQGNEKLFF

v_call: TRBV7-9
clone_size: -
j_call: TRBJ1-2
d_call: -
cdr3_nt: TGTGCCAGCACCACGAGGGAGGTCTATGGCTACACCTTC
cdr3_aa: CASTTREVYGYTF

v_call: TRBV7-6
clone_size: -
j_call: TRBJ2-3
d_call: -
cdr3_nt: TGTGCCAGCAGCCTTCAAACCGGCCCGAGGGATACGCAGTATTTT
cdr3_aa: CASSLQTGPRDTQYF